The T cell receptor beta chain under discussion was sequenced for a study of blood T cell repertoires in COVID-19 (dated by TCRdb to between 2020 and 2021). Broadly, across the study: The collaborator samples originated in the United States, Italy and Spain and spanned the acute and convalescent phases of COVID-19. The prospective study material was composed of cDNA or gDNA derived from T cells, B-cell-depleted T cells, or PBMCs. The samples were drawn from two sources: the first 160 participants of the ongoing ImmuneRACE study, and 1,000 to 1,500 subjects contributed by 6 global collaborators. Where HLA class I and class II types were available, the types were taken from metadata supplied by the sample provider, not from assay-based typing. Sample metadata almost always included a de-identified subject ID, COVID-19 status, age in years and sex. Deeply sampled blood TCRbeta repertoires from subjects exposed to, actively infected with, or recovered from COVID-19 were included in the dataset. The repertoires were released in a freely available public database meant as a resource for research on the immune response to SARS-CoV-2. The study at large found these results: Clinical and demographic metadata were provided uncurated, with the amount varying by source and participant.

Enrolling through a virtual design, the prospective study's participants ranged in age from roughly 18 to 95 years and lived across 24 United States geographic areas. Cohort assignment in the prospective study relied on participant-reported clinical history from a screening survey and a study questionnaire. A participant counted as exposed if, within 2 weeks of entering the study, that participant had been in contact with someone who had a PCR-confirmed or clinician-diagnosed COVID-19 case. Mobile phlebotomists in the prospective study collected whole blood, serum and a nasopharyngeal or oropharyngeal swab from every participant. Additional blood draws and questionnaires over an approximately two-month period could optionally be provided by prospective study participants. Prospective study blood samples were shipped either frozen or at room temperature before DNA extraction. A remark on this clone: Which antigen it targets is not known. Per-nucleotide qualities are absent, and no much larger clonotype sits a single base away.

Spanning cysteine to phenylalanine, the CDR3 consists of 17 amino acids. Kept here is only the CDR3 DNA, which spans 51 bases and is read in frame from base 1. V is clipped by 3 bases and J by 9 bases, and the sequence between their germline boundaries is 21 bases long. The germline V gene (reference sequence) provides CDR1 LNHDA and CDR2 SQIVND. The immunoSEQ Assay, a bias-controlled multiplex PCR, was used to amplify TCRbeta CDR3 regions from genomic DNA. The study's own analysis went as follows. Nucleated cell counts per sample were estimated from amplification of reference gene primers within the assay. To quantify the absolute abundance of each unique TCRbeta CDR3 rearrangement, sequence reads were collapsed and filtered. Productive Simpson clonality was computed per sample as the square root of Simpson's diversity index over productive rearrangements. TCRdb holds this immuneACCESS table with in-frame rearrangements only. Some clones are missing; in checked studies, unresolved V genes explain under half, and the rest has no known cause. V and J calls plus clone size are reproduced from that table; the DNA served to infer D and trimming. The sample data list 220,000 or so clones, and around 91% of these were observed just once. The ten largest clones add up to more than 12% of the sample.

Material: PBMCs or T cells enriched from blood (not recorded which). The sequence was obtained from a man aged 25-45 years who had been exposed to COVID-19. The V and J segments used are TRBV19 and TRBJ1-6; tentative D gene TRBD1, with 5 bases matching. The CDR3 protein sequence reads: CASSISLRAGGTSPLHF. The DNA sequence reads TGTGCCAGTAGTATTTCCCTTCGAGCGGGGGGAACTTCACCCCTCCACTTT.